The 9 T cell receptor beta chains below were found in one sample sequenced in a study of cytomegalovirus exposure and HLA in healthy donors (dated by TCRdb to 2017 to 2019). The library was produced with the immunoSEQ multiplex PCR assay. Held by TCRdb, this immuneACCESS table contains in-frame sequences only and omits some clones. Under half of the omission traces to an unresolved V gene where checked; the cause of the rest is unknown. The sample has roughly 120,000 clones on record, around nine tenths of them singletons. Of the sample, more than 2% is held by the ten largest clones. Sequenced: PBMCs. All receptors derive from a woman between 18 and 29 years old in good health and CMV-seronegative.

V usage is TRBV10-3 and J usage is TRBJ1-5; the match to TRBD1 covers 7 bases. Germline V gene lookup returns CDR1 ENHRY and CDR2 SYGVKD. V lost 10 bases and J lost 10; bases outside the gene matches: 25. This CDR3 region has 17 residues. Here the CDR3 DNA reads TGTGCCACCGCTACCCCTTCCACACAGGGGTGGGGCAAACCCCAGCATTTT. This gives the protein CATATPSTQGWGKPQHF.

The chain combines TRBV7-9 with TRBJ1-1, with 7 positions matching TRBD1. Germline CDR1 SEHNR, CDR2 FQNEAQ (reference sequence). There are 12 residues in the CDR3. The ends lost 5 bases at V and 8 bases at J; junction bases unmatched: 5. CDR3 bases: TGTGCCAGCAGCAACAGGGGCTCCGAAGCTTTCTTT. It codes for CASSNRGSEAFF.

The chain has TRBV5-1 and TRBJ2-3; 7 positions match TRBD2. CDR3 length equals 16 residues. The J segment lost 4 bases and the V segment lost 4 bases, leaving 12 bases of the junction unmatched. Germline assignment: CDR1 SGHRS and CDR2 YFSETQ. The CDR3 DNA sequence: TGCGCCAGCAGCCGAGGGGACTACCCAAGAGCAGATACGCAGTATTTT. Its protein is CASSRGDYPRADTQYF.

The rearrangement joins TRBV4-3 to TRBJ2-1, with 9 bases identical to TRBD2. The V and J ends lost 0 bases and 8 bases, in that order; junction bases with no gene match: 11. CDR1 and CDR2 from the germline V gene are LGHNA and YSLEER. This CDR3 region has 17 residues. The CDR3 is CASSQDGASGNDDEQFF. The CDR3 bases are TGCGCCAGCAGCCAAGATGGGGCTAGCGGGAACGATGATGAGCAGTTCTTC.

Comments on this clone: One end of the junction is discordant with germline, which a read error may explain. The chain recombines TRBV30 with TRBJ1-2, with 9 bases matching TRBD1. The CDR3 has 11 amino acids. Germline V CDR1 and CDR2: GTSNPN, SVGIG (reference sequence). Written as DNA, the CDR3 is TGTGCCTCATTCCGGGACAGGGATAAATACTTC. It translates to CASFRDRDKYF.

CDR3 protein: CASSLSGQGAIGQFF. The CDR3 nucleotides read TGCGCCAGCAGCTTGTCCGGACAGGGGGCTATAGGGCAGTTCTTC. V gene TRBV5-1 combines with J gene TRBJ2-1, with 11 bases matching TRBD1. Germline loops: CDR1 SGHRS, CDR2 YFSETQ. J lost 12 bases, V lost 1 base, and 9 bases had no gene match. The CDR3 totals 15 residues.

The chain employs TRBV5-1 and TRBJ1-1, with TRBD1 as a possible D gene (6 bases). The V and J ends lost 0 bases and 3 bases respectively, with 9 bases between them. CDR3 length: 14 amino acids. CDR1 SGHRS and CDR2 YFSETQ come from the germline V gene. The CDR3 DNA is TGCGCCAGCAGCTTGGGCAGGGGTCACACTGAAGCTTTCTTT. This codes for CASSLGRGHTEAFF.

This chain uses TRBV11-2 with TRBJ2-6; D is perhaps TRBD1 (10 bases). CDR1 is SGHAT, CDR2 FQNNGV, per germline. The CDR3 length is 19 residues. V was trimmed by 5 bases and J by 2 bases, leaving 22 bases between them. The CDR3, as DNA: TGTGCCAGCAGCCCTAGCGGGACAGGGGACGAGGCTGGGGCCAACGTCCTGACTTTC. It translates to CASSPSGTGDEAGANVLTF.

The table lists this clone with a count of one. The rearrangement links TRBV5-1 to TRBJ2-1; TRBD2 matches at 13 bases. The CDR3 is made up of 16 amino acids. V was pared by 4 bases and J by 9 bases, with 10 bases of the junction left unmatched. Germline CDR1 is SGHRS and CDR2 is YFSETQ. In DNA, the CDR3 is TGCGCCAGCAGCGCATTACTAGCGGGAGGGCCGTCTGAGCAGTTCTTC. It specifies CASSALLAGGPSEQFF.